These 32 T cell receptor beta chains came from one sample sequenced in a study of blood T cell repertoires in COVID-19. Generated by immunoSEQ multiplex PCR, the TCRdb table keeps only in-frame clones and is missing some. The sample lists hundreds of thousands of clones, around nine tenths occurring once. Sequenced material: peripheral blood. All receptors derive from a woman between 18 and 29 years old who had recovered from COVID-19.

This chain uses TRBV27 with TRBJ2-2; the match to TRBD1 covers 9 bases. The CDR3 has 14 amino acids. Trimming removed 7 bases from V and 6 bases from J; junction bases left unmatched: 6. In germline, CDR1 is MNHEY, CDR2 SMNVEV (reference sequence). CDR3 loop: CASKPGTGPGELFF. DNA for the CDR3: TGTGCCAGCAAACCCGGGACAGGGCCCGGGGAGCTGTTTTTT.

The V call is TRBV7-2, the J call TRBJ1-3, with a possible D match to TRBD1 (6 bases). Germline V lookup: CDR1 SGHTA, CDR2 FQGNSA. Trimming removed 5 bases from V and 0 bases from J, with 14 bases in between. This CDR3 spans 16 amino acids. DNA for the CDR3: TGTGCCAGCAGCCCCACAGGGAGAAGCTCTGGAAACACCATATATTTT. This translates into CASSPTGRSSGNTIYF. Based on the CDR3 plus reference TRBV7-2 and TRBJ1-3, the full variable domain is GAGVSQSPSNKVTEKGKDVELRCDPISGHTALYWYRQSLGQGLEFLIYFQGNSAPDKSGLPSDRFSAERTGGSVSTLTIQRTQQEDSAVYLCASSPTGRSSGNTIYFGEGSWLTVV.

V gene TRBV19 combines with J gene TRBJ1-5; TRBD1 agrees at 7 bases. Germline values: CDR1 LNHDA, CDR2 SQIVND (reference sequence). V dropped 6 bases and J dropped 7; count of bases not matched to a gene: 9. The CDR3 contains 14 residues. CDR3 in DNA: TGTGCCAGTAGAGACTGGGACAGTTCCCAGCCCCAGCATTTT. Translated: CASRDWDSSQPQHF.

The CDR3 nucleotides are TGTGCCAGCAGCTCAAAGTCCCCGGAGGCAGCGAACCCTTTGGCCTCTGGAAACACCATATATTTT. Its protein is CASSSKSPEAANPLASGNTIYF. This sequence joins TRBV13 and TRBJ1-3; D unclear. V shed 4 bases and J shed 0 bases, with 31 bases lying between them. Per the germline V gene, CDR1 is PRHDT and CDR2 is FYEKMQ (reference sequence). The CDR3 is made up of 22 amino acids.

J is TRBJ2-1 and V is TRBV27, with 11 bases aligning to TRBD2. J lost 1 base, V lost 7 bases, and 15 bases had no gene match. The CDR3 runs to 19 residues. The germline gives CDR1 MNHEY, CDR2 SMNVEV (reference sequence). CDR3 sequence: CASIPRGLTSGSSYNEQFF. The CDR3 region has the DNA TGTGCCAGCATCCCCAGGGGGCTTACTAGCGGGAGTTCCTACAATGAGCAGTTCTTC.

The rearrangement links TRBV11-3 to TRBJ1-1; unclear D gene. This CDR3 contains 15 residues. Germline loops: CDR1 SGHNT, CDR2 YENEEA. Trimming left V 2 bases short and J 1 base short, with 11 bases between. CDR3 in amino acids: CASSLFEQPNTEAFF. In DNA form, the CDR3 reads TGTGCCAGCAGCTTATTCGAACAGCCGAACACTGAAGCTTTCTTT.

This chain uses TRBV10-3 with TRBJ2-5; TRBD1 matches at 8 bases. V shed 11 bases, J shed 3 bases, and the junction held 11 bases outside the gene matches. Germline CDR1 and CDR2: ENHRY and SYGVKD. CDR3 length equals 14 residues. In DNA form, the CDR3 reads TGTGCCTCAAGCGGGCAGGGGGCGAAAGAGACCCAGTACTTC. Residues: CASSGQGAKETQYF.

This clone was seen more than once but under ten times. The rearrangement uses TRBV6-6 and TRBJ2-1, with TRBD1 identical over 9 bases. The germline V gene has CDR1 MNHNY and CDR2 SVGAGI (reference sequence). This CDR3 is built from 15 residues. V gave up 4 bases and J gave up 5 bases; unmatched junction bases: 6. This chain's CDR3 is CASSWDRVRHNEQFF. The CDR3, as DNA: TGTGCCAGCAGTTGGGACAGGGTTCGTCACAATGAGCAGTTCTTC.

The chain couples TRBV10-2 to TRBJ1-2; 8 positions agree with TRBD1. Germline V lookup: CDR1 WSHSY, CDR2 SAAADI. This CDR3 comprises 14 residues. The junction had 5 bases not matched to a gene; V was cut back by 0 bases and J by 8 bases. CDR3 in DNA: TGCGCCAGCAGTGAGTCGGGACAGGCCGGGGGCTACACCTTC. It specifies CASSESGQAGGYTF.

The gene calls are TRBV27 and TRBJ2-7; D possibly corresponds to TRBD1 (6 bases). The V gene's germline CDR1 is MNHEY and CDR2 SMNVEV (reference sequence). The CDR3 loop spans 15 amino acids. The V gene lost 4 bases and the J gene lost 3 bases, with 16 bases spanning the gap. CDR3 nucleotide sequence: TGTGCCAGCAGTTCTTTACAGGGCGGACACTACGAGCAGTACGTC. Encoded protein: CASSSLQGGHYEQYV.

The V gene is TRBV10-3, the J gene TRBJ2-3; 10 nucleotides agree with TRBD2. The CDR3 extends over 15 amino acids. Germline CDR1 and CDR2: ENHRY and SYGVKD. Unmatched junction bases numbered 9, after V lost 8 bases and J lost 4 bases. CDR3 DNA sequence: TGTGCCATCTCGCCCTGGCTAGCGGGAGCAGATACGCAGTATTTT. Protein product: CAISPWLAGADTQYF.

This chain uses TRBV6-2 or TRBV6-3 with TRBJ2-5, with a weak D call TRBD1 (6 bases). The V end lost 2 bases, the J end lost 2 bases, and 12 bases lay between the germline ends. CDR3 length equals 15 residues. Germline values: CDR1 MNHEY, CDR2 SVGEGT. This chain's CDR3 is CASSYPRTDQETQYF. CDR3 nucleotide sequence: TGTGCCAGCAGTTACCCCCGGACAGATCAAGAGACCCAGTACTTC.

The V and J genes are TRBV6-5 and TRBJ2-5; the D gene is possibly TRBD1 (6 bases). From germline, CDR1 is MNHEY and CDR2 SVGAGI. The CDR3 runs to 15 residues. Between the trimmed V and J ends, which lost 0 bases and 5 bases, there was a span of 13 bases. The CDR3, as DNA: TGTGCCAGCAGTTACTCTACAGGACAGAGGGAGACCCAGTACTTC. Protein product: CASSYSTGQRETQYF.

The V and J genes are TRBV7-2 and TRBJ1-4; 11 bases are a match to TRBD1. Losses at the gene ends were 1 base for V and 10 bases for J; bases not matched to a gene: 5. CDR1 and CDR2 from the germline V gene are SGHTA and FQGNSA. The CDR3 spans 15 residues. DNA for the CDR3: TGTGCCAGCAGCTTAGACGGGACAGGGGGGGGAAAACTGTTTTTT. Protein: CASSLDGTGGGKLFF.

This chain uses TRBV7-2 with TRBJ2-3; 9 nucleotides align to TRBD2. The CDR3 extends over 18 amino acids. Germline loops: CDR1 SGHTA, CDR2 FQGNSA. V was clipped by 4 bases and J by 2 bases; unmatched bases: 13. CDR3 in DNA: TGTGCCAGCAGCTCCGTCAGGCTGGCGGGAGGGGTCACAGATACGCAGTATTTT. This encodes CASSSVRLAGGVTDTQYF.

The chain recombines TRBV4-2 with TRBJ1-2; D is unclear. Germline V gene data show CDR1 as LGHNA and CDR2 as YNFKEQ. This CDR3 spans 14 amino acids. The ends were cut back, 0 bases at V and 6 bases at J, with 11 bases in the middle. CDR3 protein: CASSQDMVANGYTF. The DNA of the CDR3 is TGTGCCAGCAGCCAAGACATGGTAGCTAATGGCTACACCTTC.

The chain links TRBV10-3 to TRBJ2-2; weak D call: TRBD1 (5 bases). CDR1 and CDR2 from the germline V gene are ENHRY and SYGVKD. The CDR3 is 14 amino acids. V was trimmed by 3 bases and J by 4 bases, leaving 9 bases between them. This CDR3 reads CAISDKQGTGELFF. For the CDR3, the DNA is TGTGCCATCAGTGACAAGCAGGGCACCGGGGAGCTGTTTTTT.

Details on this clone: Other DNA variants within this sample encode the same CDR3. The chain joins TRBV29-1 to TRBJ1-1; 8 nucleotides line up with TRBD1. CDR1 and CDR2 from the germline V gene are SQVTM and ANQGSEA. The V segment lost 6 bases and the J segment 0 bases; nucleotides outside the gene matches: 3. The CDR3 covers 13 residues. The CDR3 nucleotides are TGCAGCGTAGGGACAGGAGTGAACACTGAAGCTTTCTTT. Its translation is CSVGTGVNTEAFF.

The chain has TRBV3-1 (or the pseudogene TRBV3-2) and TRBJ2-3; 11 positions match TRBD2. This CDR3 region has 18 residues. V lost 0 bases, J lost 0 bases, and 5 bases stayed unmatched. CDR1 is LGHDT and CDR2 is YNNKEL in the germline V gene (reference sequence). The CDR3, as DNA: TGTGCCAGCAGCCAAGAGGTACTAGCGGGAGAGAGCACAGATACGCAGTATTTT. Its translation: CASSQEVLAGESTDTQYF.

The CDR3 protein is CASSNLGRHSNQPQHF. The CDR3 nucleotides are TGTGCCAGCAGCAATCTGGGCAGACATAGCAATCAGCCCCAGCATTTT. V and J are TRBV21-1 and TRBJ1-5; TRBD1 is the table's D call, not checked against the DNA. TRBV21-1 is an annotated pseudogene. This CDR3 contains 16 residues.

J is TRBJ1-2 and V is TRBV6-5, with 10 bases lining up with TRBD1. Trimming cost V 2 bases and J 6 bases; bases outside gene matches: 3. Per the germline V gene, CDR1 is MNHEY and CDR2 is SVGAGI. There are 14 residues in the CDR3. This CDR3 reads CASSYRTGGHGYTF. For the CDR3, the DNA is TGTGCCAGCAGTTACAGGACAGGGGGACATGGCTACACCTTC.

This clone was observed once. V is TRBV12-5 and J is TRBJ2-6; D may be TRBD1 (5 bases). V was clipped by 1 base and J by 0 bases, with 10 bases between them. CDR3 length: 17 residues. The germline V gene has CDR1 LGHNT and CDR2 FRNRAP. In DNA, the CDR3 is TGTGCTAGTGGTTTGGACAGGCCCCGCTCTGGGGCCAACGTCCTGACTTTC. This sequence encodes CASGLDRPRSGANVLTF.

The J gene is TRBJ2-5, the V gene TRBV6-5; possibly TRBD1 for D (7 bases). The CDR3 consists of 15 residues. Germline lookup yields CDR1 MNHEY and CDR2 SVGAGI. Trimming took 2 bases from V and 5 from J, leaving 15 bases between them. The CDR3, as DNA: TGTGCCAGCAGTTACCCGGGGTCAGGGGGGGAGACCCAGTACTTC. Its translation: CASSYPGSGGETQYF.

The CDR3 is CASSFGPYGTAYGYTF. DNA of the CDR3: TGTGCCAGCAGTTTCGGCCCCTATGGGACAGCCTATGGCTACACCTTC. The chain links TRBV27 to TRBJ1-2, with 7 bases fitting TRBD1. The germline V gene encodes CDR1 MNHEY and CDR2 SMNVEV (reference sequence). V shed 3 bases, J shed 4 bases, and the junction held 11 bases outside the gene matches. This CDR3 comprises 16 residues.

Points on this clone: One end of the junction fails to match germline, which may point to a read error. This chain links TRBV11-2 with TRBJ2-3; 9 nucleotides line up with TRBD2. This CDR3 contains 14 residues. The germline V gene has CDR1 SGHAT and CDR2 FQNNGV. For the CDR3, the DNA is TGTGCCAGCAGATTAGCGGGAGTGGCAGATACGCAGTATTTT. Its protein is CASRLAGVADTQYF.

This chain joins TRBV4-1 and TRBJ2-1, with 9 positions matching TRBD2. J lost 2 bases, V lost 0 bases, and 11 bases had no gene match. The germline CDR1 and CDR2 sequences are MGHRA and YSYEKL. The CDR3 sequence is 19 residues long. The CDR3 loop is CASSQETVLAGFTYNEQFF. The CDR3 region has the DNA TGCGCCAGCAGCCAAGAAACGGTGCTAGCGGGATTTACCTACAATGAGCAGTTCTTC.

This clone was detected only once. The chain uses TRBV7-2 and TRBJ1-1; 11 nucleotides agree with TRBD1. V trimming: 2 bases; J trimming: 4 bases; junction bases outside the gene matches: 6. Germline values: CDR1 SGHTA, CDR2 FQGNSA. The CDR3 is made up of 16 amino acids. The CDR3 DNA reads TGTGCCAGCAGCTTACGCGGGACAGGGGGGGGCACTGAAGCTTTCTTT. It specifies CASSLRGTGGGTEAFF.

As DNA, the CDR3 is TGTGCCACCAGTGACCCGGTGACACAAGGACTAGCGGGAGCCAATGAGCAGTTCTTC. It specifies CATSDPVTQGLAGANEQFF. The rearrangement links TRBV24-1 to TRBJ2-1; 13 nucleotides match TRBD2. Germline assignment: CDR1 KGHDR and CDR2 SFDVKD. Losses at the gene ends were 4 bases for V and 6 bases for J; bases not matched to a gene: 14. This CDR3 is 19 amino acids long.

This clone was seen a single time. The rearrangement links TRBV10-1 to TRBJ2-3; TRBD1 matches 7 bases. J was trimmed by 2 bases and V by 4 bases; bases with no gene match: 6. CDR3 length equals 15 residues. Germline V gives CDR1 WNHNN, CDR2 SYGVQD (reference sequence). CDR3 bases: TGCGCCAGCAGTGGGGGACAGAGTGACACAGATACGCAGTATTTT. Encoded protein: CASSGGQSDTDTQYF.

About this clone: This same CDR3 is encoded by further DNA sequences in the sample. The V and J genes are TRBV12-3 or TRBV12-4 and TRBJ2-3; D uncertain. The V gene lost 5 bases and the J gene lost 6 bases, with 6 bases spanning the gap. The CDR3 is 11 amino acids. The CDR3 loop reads CASSSPDTQYF. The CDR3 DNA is TGTGCCAGCAGTAGCCCGGATACGCAGTATTTT.

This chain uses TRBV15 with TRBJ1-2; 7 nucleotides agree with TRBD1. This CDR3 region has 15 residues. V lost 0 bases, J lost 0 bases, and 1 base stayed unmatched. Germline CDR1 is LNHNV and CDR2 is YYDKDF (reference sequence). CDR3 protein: CATSRETGPNYGYTF. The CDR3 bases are TGTGCCACCAGCAGAGAGACAGGGCCTAACTATGGCTACACCTTC.

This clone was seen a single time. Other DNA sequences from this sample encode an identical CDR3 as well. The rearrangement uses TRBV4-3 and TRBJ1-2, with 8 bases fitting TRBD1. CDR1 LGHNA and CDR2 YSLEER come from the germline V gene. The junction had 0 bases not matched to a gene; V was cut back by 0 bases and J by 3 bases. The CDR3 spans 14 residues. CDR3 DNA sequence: TGCGCCAGCAGCCAAGAGACAGGGGACTATGGCTACACCTTC. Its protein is CASSQETGDYGYTF.